The present entry profiles one T cell receptor beta chain with its context. The entry originates in a study of blood T cells in healthy people across ages. V lost 6 bases, J lost 3 bases, and 15 bases stayed unmatched. This CDR3 is built from 17 residues. Germline CDR1 is DFQATT and CDR2 is SNEGSKA (reference sequence). Through a sample-barcoded 5' primer and a J-beta primer mix, a second PCR was run for roughly 7 to 11 cycles. MiXCR, applied by TCRdb to the 5' RACE reads, yields one record per CDR3 protein. The table includes about 1.5 million distinct CDR3 sequences, roughly 43% detected once. The chain recombines TRBV20-1 with TRBJ1-1; 11 nucleotides agree with TRBD1. The sequence was collected from a woman in her late teens or twenties in good health. Sequencing input: blood. CDR3: CSASRGQGAYWDTEAFF. CDR3 DNA: TGCAGTGCCAGCCGTGGACAGGGGGCCTATTGGGACACTGAAGCTTTCTTT.